The following is a T cell receptor beta chain sequence with its context. The sample comes from a study of blood T cell repertoires in COVID-19. Looking at the study overall: The origin of the acute and convalescent COVID-19 samples was the United States, Italy and Spain. Sample material is recorded as cDNA or gDNA derived from T cells, B-cell-depleted T cells, or PBMCs.

Under the authors' procedure: Estimation of nucleated cell counts relied on the amplification of reference gene primers. Profiled with immunoSEQ multiplex PCR; TCRdb holds only in-frame clones, not every one. The DNA was the basis for D and trimming; V, J and clone size are from that table. Altogether about 35,000 clones are present, 83% being singletons, with the ten largest covering over 3.5%. Trimming stripped 3 bases from V and 0 bases from J, with 12 bases between. CDR1 SGDLS and CDR2 YYNGEE come from the germline V gene. The CDR3 consists of 15 residues. Sequencing used peripheral blood. This sequence was found in a man aged 50-60 years with acute or convalescent COVID-19. This sequence joins TRBV9 and TRBJ1-1, with D perhaps matching TRBD1 (5 bases). As DNA, the CDR3 is TGTGCCAGCAGCGCACAGGAGGGGTTGAACACTGAAGCTTTCTTT. Translation: CASSAQEGLNTEAFF.